Below are 10 T cell receptor beta chains sequenced from a single sample in a study of shared clonotypes between healthy human individuals. Method: immunoSEQ multiplex PCR; TCRdb's copy keeps in-frame clones and lacks some. The sample includes about 2.4 million clones, more than 90% seen only once; the top ten take over 0.12%. The material sequenced was naive CD4+ T cells sorted from blood. Subset described: CD45RA+ positively selected. All receptors come from a young man in good health.

The chain links TRBV29-1 to TRBJ1-2, with 11 bases fitting TRBD1. The germline V gene encodes CDR1 SQVTM and CDR2 ANQGSEA. The junction had 8 bases not matched to a gene; V was cut back by 1 base and J by 4 bases. The CDR3 sequence is 16 residues long. Here the CDR3 DNA reads TGCAGCGTTGAAGGTCGGACAGGGGGCTTCGTCTATGGCTACACCTTC. Translated, it gives CSVEGRTGGFVYGYTF.

V and J are TRBV6-1 and TRBJ2-7; 12 bases match TRBD2. Germline-derived CDR1 and CDR2 are MNHNS and SASEGT. V lost 4 bases to trimming and J lost 3 bases; unmatched junction nucleotides: 4. The CDR3 is made up of 15 amino acids. CDR3 sequence reads: CASSATSGSYYEQYF. The CDR3 bases are TGTGCCAGCAGTGCGACTAGCGGGAGTTACTACGAGCAGTACTTC.

CDR3 amino acids: CASSQDMSFYEQYF. The CDR3 coding sequence is TGCGCCAGCAGCCAAGATATGAGTTTCTACGAGCAGTACTTC. The genes are TRBV4-1 and TRBJ2-7; D gene unclear. The CDR3 runs 14 residues. Germline V CDR1 and CDR2: MGHRA, YSYEKL. V was trimmed by 0 bases and J by 3 bases, leaving 9 bases between them.

The chain is built from TRBV7-9 and TRBJ1-6; TRBD1 agrees at 9 bases. Germline-derived CDR1 and CDR2 are SEHNR and FQNEAQ (reference sequence). The ends lost 5 bases at V and 8 bases at J; junction bases unmatched: 13. CDR3 length: 17 residues. This CDR3 reads CASSPTPGQGGDSPLHF. CDR3 nucleotide sequence: TGTGCCAGCAGCCCGACTCCGGGACAGGGTGGCGATTCACCCCTCCACTTT.

V is TRBV28 and J is TRBJ2-5; 9 bases are a match to TRBD1. CDR1 is MDHEN and CDR2 is SYDVKM in the germline V gene. This CDR3 comprises 14 residues. V shed 6 bases, J shed 5 bases, and the junction held 7 bases outside the gene matches. CDR3 nucleotides: TGTGCCAGCAGCCTACAGGGGGCTGGGGAGACCCAGTACTTC. Amino acid sequence: CASSLQGAGETQYF.

The rearrangement uses TRBV5-1 and TRBJ2-7, with 9 bases matching TRBD1. Looked up from germline, CDR1 is SGHRS and CDR2 is YFSETQ. This CDR3 has 14 residues. V trimming: 4 bases; J trimming: 6 bases; junction bases outside the gene matches: 8. The CDR3 region has the DNA TGCGCCAGCAGCGCCGGGACAGGGTTGTCCGAGCAGTACTTC. Protein product: CASSAGTGLSEQYF.

The chain joins TRBV6-6 to TRBJ1-2; D unclear. The CDR3 runs 13 residues. Germline V gives CDR1 MNHNY, CDR2 SVGAGI (reference sequence). V gave up 0 bases and J gave up 7 bases, with 9 bases separating them. CDR3 bases: TGTGCCAGCAGTTACTCAGGGTGGAGTGGCTACACCTTC. Residues: CASSYSGWSGYTF.

Only one count was recorded for this clone. This chain links TRBV2 with TRBJ1-1; the D gene is possibly TRBD1 (6 bases). The germline V gene encodes CDR1 SNHLY and CDR2 FYNNEI. The CDR3 is made up of 13 amino acids. V was cut by 8 bases and J by 0 bases, with 10 bases left in between. The CDR3 DNA follows: TGTGCCAGCGCTGGACAGATGAACACTGAAGCTTTCTTT. The encoded protein is CASAGQMNTEAFF.

This clone was seen only once. The chain uses TRBV10-3 and TRBJ1-1; the D gene is possibly TRBD1 (5 bases). The CDR3 covers 12 residues. CDR1 and CDR2 (germline): ENHRY, SYGVKD. The germline V and J ends were trimmed by 4 bases and 11 bases, with 14 bases remaining between them. CDR3 DNA sequence: TGTGCCATCAGTGGGACTAGGGGCGTCGCTTTCTTT. This encodes CAISGTRGVAFF.

The J gene is TRBJ2-3, the V gene TRBV5-1; no reliable D call. The V gene lost 0 bases and the J gene lost 0 bases, with 14 bases spanning the gap. The CDR3 has 17 amino acids. Germline V gives CDR1 SGHRS, CDR2 YFSETQ. CDR3 sequence: CASSLGEGGPSTDTQYF. The CDR3 DNA sequence: TGCGCCAGCAGCTTGGGAGAAGGCGGACCGAGCACAGATACGCAGTATTTT.